This record covers a single T cell receptor beta chain. V was trimmed by 1 base and J by 5 bases, leaving 15 bases between them. Germline CDR1 is LGHDT and CDR2 is YNNKEL (reference sequence). There are 16 residues in the CDR3. Produced via immunoSEQ multiplex PCR; TCRdb's table is partial and in-frame only. The profile shows 60,000 to 75,000 clones, just over 85% of them singletons. This specimen belongs to a study of blood T cell repertoires in COVID-19. Study-level information: Collection of acute and convalescent COVID-19 samples took place in the United States, Italy and Spain. PBMCs, B-cell-depleted T cells, or T cells were the source of the cDNA or gDNA that made up the material.

The gene calls are TRBV3-1 (or the pseudogene TRBV3-2) and TRBJ2-1, with D perhaps TRBD2 (6 bases). The sequencing input was peripheral blood. This TCR derives from a woman older than 75 with active COVID-19. The CDR3 protein is CASSQVWLALHNEQFF. The CDR3 coding sequence is TGTGCCAGCAGCCAAGTGTGGCTAGCGCTCCACAATGAGCAGTTCTTC.